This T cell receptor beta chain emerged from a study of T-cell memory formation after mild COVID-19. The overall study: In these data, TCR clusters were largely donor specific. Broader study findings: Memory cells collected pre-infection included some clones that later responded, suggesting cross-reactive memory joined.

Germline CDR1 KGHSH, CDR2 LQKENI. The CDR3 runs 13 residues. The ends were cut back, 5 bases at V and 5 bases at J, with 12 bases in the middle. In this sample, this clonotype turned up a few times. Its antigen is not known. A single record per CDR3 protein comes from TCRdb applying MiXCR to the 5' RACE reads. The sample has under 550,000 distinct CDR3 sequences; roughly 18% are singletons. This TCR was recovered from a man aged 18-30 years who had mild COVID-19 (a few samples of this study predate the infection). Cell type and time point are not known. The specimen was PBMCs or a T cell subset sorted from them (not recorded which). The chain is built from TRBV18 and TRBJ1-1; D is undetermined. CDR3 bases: TGTGCCAGCTCAAGGACGGGAAGTACTGAAGCTTTCTTT. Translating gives CASSRTGSTEAFF.